These T cell receptor beta chains were read from a single sample in a study of blood T cell repertoires in COVID-19. Data came from immunoSEQ multiplex PCR; TCRdb stores just in-frame clones and leaves some out. The sample lists some 150,000 clones; around 82% were seen once. Sequencing was done on a sample of peripheral blood. All receptors derive from a human donor with acute or convalescent COVID-19. The donor label of this sample is uncertain. CDR3s include the opening cysteine and the closing phenylalanine or tryptophan. A D gene is named only where the DNA matches it firmly. For some rows the clone size is stated as once, few or many, or as a class when expanded; others skip it.

d_gene	abundance	v_gene	j_gene	CDR3nt	CDR3aa
NA	NA	TRBV27	TRBJ1-2	TGTGCCAGCAGTCCGTATGGGGCATATGGAGGCTACACCTTC	CASSPYGAYGGYTF
TRBD1	few	TRBV10-1	TRBJ1-5	TGCGCCAGCAGTTATCCGGGACAGGGCGAGAGCAATCAGCCCCAGCATTTT	CASSYPGQGESNQPQHF
NA	NA	TRBV5-1	TRBJ1-1	TGCGCCAGCAGCTTGTTGACTGGGAACACTGAAGCTTTCTTT	CASSLLTGNTEAFF
TRBD2	NA	TRBV28	TRBJ2-7	TGTGCCAGCAGTTTATCAATAGGTAGCGGGGACTACGAGCAGTACTTC	CASSLSIGSGDYEQYF
TRBD1	NA	TRBV5-6	TRBJ1-3	TGTGCCAGCAGCTTAAAGTGGTGGACAGGCGACTCTGGAAACACCATATATTTT	CASSLKWWTGDSGNTIYF
NA	NA	TRBV2	TRBJ2-1	TGTGCCAGCAGAAATCTTGAGCAGTTCTTC	CASRNLEQFF
NA	NA	TRBV11-2	TRBJ2-7	TGTGCCAGCCACAGTCGAATCAACGAGCAGTACTTC	CASHSRINEQYF
NA	NA	TRBV6-6	TRBJ2-7	TGTGCCAGCAGTTACGGGGAGGACAGGAACGAGCAGTACTTC	CASSYGEDRNEQYF
NA	NA	TRBV28	TRBJ1-5	TGTGCCAGCAGTTCAACGGGTGAGGGAGGGCGCAATCAGCCCCAGCATTTT	CASSSTGEGGRNQPQHF
TRBD2	NA	TRBV27	TRBJ2-1	TGTGCCAGCAGTCCTTTTCTAGCGGGAGGCTCTCGGCCTTACAATGAGCAGTTCTTC	CASSPFLAGGSRPYNEQFF
NA	NA	TRBV9	TRBJ2-1	TGTGCCAGCAGCGTAGTCGGCAGCGCGGCAGTCAATGAGCAGTTCTTC	CASSVVGSAAVNEQFF
NA	NA	TRBV11-3	TRBJ2-3	TGTGCCAGCAGCTTAGACGGGAGCACAGATACGCAGTATTTT	CASSLDGSTDTQYF
NA	few	TRBV10-1	TRBJ2-2	TGCGCCAGCAGTGACCAGGGTTTAGCGGAAAACACCGGGGAGCTGTTTTTT	CASSDQGLAENTGELFF
TRBD2	NA	TRBV28	TRBJ2-7	TGTGCCAGCATGTCGATGAGCGGGACCTACGAGCAGTACTTC	CASMSMSGTYEQYF
TRBD2	NA	TRBV4-2	TRBJ2-5	TGTGCCAGCAGCCAAAGATTGGGGGGGGAGACCCAGTACTTC	CASSQRLGGETQYF
TRBD2	NA	TRBV25-1	TRBJ2-5	TGTGCCAGCAGTGAAAAACGGGGGGGCCAGTACTTC	CASSEKRGGQYF
NA	NA	TRBV5-1	TRBJ2-7	TGCGCCAGCAGCTTGGATGGCGGGGAATCAGACGAGCAGTACTTC	CASSLDGGESDEQYF
TRBD1	NA	TRBV2	TRBJ1-2	TGTGCCAGCAGTCCCGACAGGGTCGGTGGCTACACCTTC	CASSPDRVGGYTF
NA	NA	TRBV30	TRBJ2-7	TGTGCCTGGAGTGTATACGGCAGGGCTAGCTCCTACGAGCAGTACTTC	CAWSVYGRASSYEQYF
TRBD2	NA	TRBV6-1	TRBJ2-1	TGTGCCAGCAGTGAATTGCGGGGGGTTTACAATGAGCAGTTCTTC	CASSELRGVYNEQFF
TRBD1	NA	TRBV7-3	TRBJ2-1	TGTGCCAGCAGCTTAAGGGGACAGGGTAGCAATGAGCAGTTCTTC	CASSLRGQGSNEQFF
NA	NA	TRBV5-1	TRBJ1-3	TGCGCCAGCAGCAAGGACAGACTCTCTGGAAACACCATATATTTT	CASSKDRLSGNTIYF
TRBD2	NA	TRBV7-2	TRBJ2-5	TGTGCCAGCAGCGCCCCCCTAGCGGCCCGGACCCAGTACTTC	CASSAPLAARTQYF
NA	NA	TRBV30	TRBJ2-2	TGTGCCTGCATGGACAGGGCAGGCCCGGGGGGCACCGGGGAGCTGTTTTTT	CACMDRAGPGGTGELFF
NA	NA	TRBV18	TRBJ1-5	TGTGCCAGCTCAGGGTCAACGGAGGGGCCAAGAGGATATAGCAATCAGCCCCAGCATTTT	CASSGSTEGPRGYSNQPQHF
TRBD1	few	TRBV28	TRBJ1-2	TGTGCCACGACGACAGGGAGCTATGGCTACACCTTC	CATTTGSYGYTF
NA	NA	TRBV7-9	TRBJ2-1	TGTGCCAGCAGCTTTGCCAGACAGTTCTCCTACAATGAGCAGTTCTTC	CASSFARQFSYNEQFF
TRBD1	NA	TRBV5-6	TRBJ2-1	TGTGCCAGCAGCCTCTGGACAGGGCAAAACTACAATGAGCAGTTCTTC	CASSLWTGQNYNEQFF
NA	NA	TRBV30	TRBJ1-3	TGTGCCTGGAGTCCCGGACAGAACTCTGGAAACACCATATATTTT	CAWSPGQNSGNTIYF
NA	NA	TRBV2	TRBJ1-4	TGTGCCAGCAAAGACGCGGGAGTGGTTTATGAAAAACTGTTTTTT	CASKDAGVVYEKLFF
TRBD2	few	TRBV5-1	TRBJ2-1	TGCGCCAGCTGCGGCGGAGCGGGAGAAGAGAGTGAGCAGTTCTTC	CASCGGAGEESEQFF
TRBD2	NA	TRBV5-8	TRBJ2-1	TGTGCCAGCAGCTTGATACCGCTAGCGGGGGGGCCAGGTGAGCAGTTCTTC	CASSLIPLAGGPGEQFF
TRBD1	NA	TRBV19	TRBJ1-2	TGTGCCACCTGGGCAGGGGGCCCTTCTTATGGCTACACCTTC	CATWAGGPSYGYTF
NA	NA	TRBV2	TRBJ2-5	TGTGCCAGCAGACGGACAGACGCTCGCCAAGAGACCCAGTACTTC	CASRRTDARQETQYF
NA	NA	TRBV5-6	TRBJ1-1	TGTGCCAGCAGCTTGTTAACGGTGAACACTGAAGCTTTCTTT	CASSLLTVNTEAFF
NA	once	TRBV2	TRBJ2-7	TGTGCCAGCAGAGACCCCGGGACTGGAGCCTACGAGCAGTACTTC	CASRDPGTGAYEQYF
NA	few	TRBV2	TRBJ1-2	TGTGCCAGCAGTGAACCGGACTATGGCTACACCTTC	CASSEPDYGYTF
TRBD1	NA	TRBV11-3	TRBJ2-2	TGTGCCAGCAGCTTAGGACAGGGGGCAATCACCGGGGAGCTGTTTTTT	CASSLGQGAITGELFF
NA	NA	TRBV28	TRBJ1-2	TGTGCCAGCCACTACGCGGTACGCCCGCCTAATGGCTACACCTTC	CASHYAVRPPNGYTF
NA	NA	TRBV7-3	TRBJ2-7	TGTGCCAGCAGCTTATTGGGGGGACAGAACGAGCAGTACTTC	CASSLLGGQNEQYF